Sequencing of this T cell receptor beta chain was carried out in a study of pediatric ulcerative colitis. At the level of the study: Most patients had pancolitis, and two had left-sided colitis.

Sequenced by immunoSEQ multiplex PCR; TCRdb stores in-frame clones only, minus some. The table has tens of thousands of clones, around three quarters seen once. Whole-study results and caveats: Rectal repertoires separated controls, mild-moderate and acute severe colitis. Blood-rectal clonal overlap within each person was significantly higher in ulcerative colitis patients than controls.

This clone was observed a few times. Its antigen is undetermined. This same CDR3 is encoded by further DNA sequences in the sample. The rectum was sampled with one to two pinch biopsies at colonoscopy. The CDR3 loop spans 15 amino acids. The germline gives CDR1 SGHTA, CDR2 FQGNSA. V was shortened by 1 base and J by 0 bases, with 7 bases between the two germline ends. The rearrangement uses TRBV7-2 and TRBJ1-5; D is ambiguous. The clonotype originates from a boy between 5 and 17 years old with moderate ulcerative colitis. Sequencing input: gut tissue. The CDR3: CASSLEHYSNQPQHF. CDR3 DNA sequence: TGTGCCAGCAGCTTAGAACATTATAGCAATCAGCCCCAGCATTTT.